These 21 T cell receptor beta chains came from one sample sequenced in a study of spatial heterogeneity in lung cancer. The antigens of these receptors remain unknown. Time point defined: sample taken at primary tumor resection. Each CDR3 protein gets one entry after TCRdb re-called the 5' RACE reads with MiXCR. The data contain around 20,000 distinct CDR3 sequences, around 6.9% of them seen just once; the ten biggest clones take up roughly 25%. Findings and caveats of the study: Expanded intratumoral alpha and beta TCR counts tracked tumor mutation counts.

The sample in question was lung tumor tissue, obtained at surgery. The receptors come from a male donor with early-stage non-small cell lung cancer.

Ten or more counts support this clonotype. The chain has TRBV10-3 and TRBJ2-5; weak D call: TRBD1 (6 bases). CDR3 length: 12 amino acids. Germline V gene lookup returns CDR1 ENHRY and CDR2 SYGVKD. Trimming stripped 9 bases from V and 0 bases from J, with 8 bases between. The CDR3 spells CAIRDNQETQYF. The DNA of the CDR3 is TGTGCCATACGGGACAACCAAGAGACCCAGTACTTC.

This clonotype appeared many times. The gene calls are TRBV5-1 and TRBJ1-1; the D is unclear. Germline assignment: CDR1 SGHRS and CDR2 YFSETQ. Trimming pared 2 bases from V and 3 bases from J, leaving 8 bases between. The CDR3 consists of 13 residues. The CDR3 here is CASSFGRDTEAFF. The CDR3 DNA reads as TGCGCCAGCAGCTTTGGTCGTGACACTGAAGCTTTCTTT. The whole variable domain, filled in from reference TRBV5-1 and TRBJ1-1, reads KAGVTQTPRYLIKTRGQQVTLSCSPISGHRSVSWYQQTPGQGLQFLFEYFSETQRNKGNFPGRFSGRQFSNSRSEMNVSTLELGDSALYLCASSFGRDTEAFFGQGTRLTVV.

This clonotype was observed many times. This chain joins TRBV30 and TRBJ1-3, with unresolved D. CDR3 length: 13 amino acids. Germline CDR1 GTSNPN, CDR2 SVGIG (reference sequence). V was cut by 2 bases and J by 7 bases, with 12 bases left in between. CDR3 in DNA: TGTGCCTGGAGTCCCGGCCAACCCAACACCATATATTTT. Encoded protein: CAWSPGQPNTIYF.

This clonotype was detected ten times or more. The chain joins TRBV27 to TRBJ2-2; TRBD2 aligns across 15 bases. CDR3 size: 17 residues. The V gene's germline CDR1 is MNHEY and CDR2 SMNVEV (reference sequence). After removal of 6 bases from V and 6 bases from J, the junction contained 8 bases not matched to a gene. This chain's CDR3 is CASSFGLAGGPAGELFF. CDR3 in DNA: TGTGCCAGCAGCTTTGGACTAGCGGGGGGGCCTGCCGGGGAGCTGTTTTTT.

By share of the sample, this clonotype is medium-sized. The chain has TRBV10-3 and TRBJ1-6; unclear D gene. The CDR3 has 16 amino acids. Germline V lookup: CDR1 ENHRY, CDR2 SYGVKD. V lost 4 bases to trimming and J lost 8 bases, with 18 bases between them. CDR3 sequence reads: CAISVKHGTGDSPLHF. The DNA for the CDR3 is TGTGCCATCAGTGTGAAACACGGAACCGGGGATTCACCCCTCCACTTT.

The chain is built from TRBV7-9 and TRBJ2-7; the D is unclear. V was clipped by 3 bases and J by 7 bases, with 16 bases between them. The CDR3 contains 14 residues. CDR1 is SEHNR, CDR2 FQNEAQ, per germline (reference sequence). In DNA, the CDR3 is TGTGCCAGCAGCTTCAGCCAGGTCGCCGAGGAGCAGTACTTC. Translating gives CASSFSQVAEEQYF.

This clonotype was observed a few times. The J gene is TRBJ2-5, the V gene TRBV11-2, with a tentative D call TRBD1 (6 bases). This CDR3 is built from 12 residues. V shed 10 bases and J shed 2 bases, with 11 bases lying between them. Germline loops: CDR1 SGHAT, CDR2 FQNNGV. The CDR3 nucleotides are TGTGCCACCTCTACAGGGCAAGAGACCCAGTACTTC. Its translation: CATSTGQETQYF.

The J gene is TRBJ2-3, the V gene TRBV7-2; 16 bases are shared with TRBD2. The CDR3 has 18 residues. J gave up 7 bases and V 1 base, and 8 bases lay outside the gene matches. From germline, CDR1 is SGHTA and CDR2 FQGNSA. CDR3 coding DNA: TGTGCCAGCAGCTTAGGTGGGACTAGCGGGGGGGCCCCAAATACGCAGTATTTT. Protein product: CASSLGGTSGGAPNTQYF.

This clonotype has at least ten counts. The V gene is TRBV3-1, the J gene TRBJ1-3; D gene unclear. Germline V gene sequence: CDR1 LGHDT, CDR2 YNNKEL (reference sequence). The V end lost 1 base, the J end lost 1 base, and 5 bases lay between the germline ends. The CDR3 spans 14 residues. CDR3 DNA: TGTGCCAGCAGCCAAGTCGGGTCTGGAAACACCATATATTTT. Encoded protein: CASSQVGSGNTIYF. Full variable domain (rest looked up from reference TRBV3-1 and TRBJ1-3): DTAVSQTPKYLVTQMGNDKSIKCEQNLGHDTMYWYKQDSKKFLKIMFSYNNKELIINETVPNRFSPKSPDKAHLNLHINSLELGDSAVYFCASSQVGSGNTIYFGEGSWLTVV.

The chain combines TRBV6-1 with TRBJ2-3, with D perhaps TRBD2 (5 bases). CDR1 and CDR2 from the germline V gene are MNHNS and SASEGT. Trimming cost V 1 base and J 8 bases, with 13 bases left between them. The CDR3 is 14 residues long. The CDR3 nucleotides read TGTGCCAGCAGTGAAGACCCGCGAGAGGGTACGCAGTATTTT. It specifies CASSEDPREGTQYF.

Comment on this clonotype: This may come from a read error, since a much larger clone is one base off. The chain combines TRBV24-1 with TRBJ2-2, with 7 nucleotides matching TRBD1. This CDR3 is built from 15 residues. Germline-derived CDR1 and CDR2 are KGHDR and SFDVKD. CDR3 DNA: TGTGCCACCAGTAAACCGGGACAGAACACCTGGGAGCTGTTTTTT. It specifies CATSKPGQNTWELFF.

There are a few counts of this clonotype. The chain joins TRBV7-2 to TRBJ2-1; tentative D call: TRBD1 (6 bases). V was clipped by 1 base and J by 4 bases, with 11 bases between them. This CDR3 is 15 amino acids long. The germline V gene has CDR1 SGHTA and CDR2 FQGNSA. Here the CDR3 reads CASSLGWGPYNEQFF. CDR3 DNA sequence: TGTGCCAGCAGCTTAGGGTGGGGGCCATACAATGAGCAGTTCTTC.

V is TRBV5-1 and J is TRBJ2-5, with a weak D call TRBD2 (7 bases). This CDR3 has 15 amino acids. V lost 1 base, J lost 5 bases, and 15 bases lay in between. Germline-derived CDR1 and CDR2 are SGHRS and YFSETQ. Here the CDR3 reads CASSLQPGGLETQYF. CDR3 DNA: TGCGCCAGCAGCTTGCAACCCGGGGGGCTGGAGACCCAGTACTTC.

In this sample, this clonotype turned up a few times. The chain joins TRBV6-5 to TRBJ1-6; D ambiguous. The CDR3 has 17 amino acids. Trimming took 0 bases from V and 0 from J, leaving 9 bases between them. The germline V gene encodes CDR1 MNHEY and CDR2 SVGAGI. Here the CDR3 DNA reads TGTGCCAGCAGTTACTCGAGCAAGAGCTCCTATAATTCACCCCTCCACTTT. Translating gives CASSYSSKSSYNSPLHF.

This clonotype was picked up many times. This rearrangement joins TRBV20-1 to TRBJ1-1, with 10 bases that match TRBD1. Trimming at V came to 4 bases and at J to 3 bases, leaving 2 bases not matched to a gene. CDR3 length: 13 amino acids. Germline V gives CDR1 DFQATT, CDR2 SNEGSKA (reference sequence). CDR3 region: CSAKGTGDTEAFF. CDR3 nucleotide sequence: TGCAGTGCTAAGGGGACAGGGGACACTGAAGCTTTCTTT.

This clonotype was detected only a few times. The rearrangement links TRBV9 to TRBJ2-2; D gene uncertain. The CDR3 length is 14 residues. CDR1 is SGDLS and CDR2 is YYNGEE in the germline V gene. Trimming shortened V by 0 bases and J by 1 base, and 4 bases separated the two germline ends. CDR3 protein: CASSVGQNTGELFF. In DNA form, the CDR3 reads TGTGCCAGCAGCGTAGGGCAGAACACCGGGGAGCTGTTTTTT.

This clonotype was detected ten times or more. J is TRBJ1-4 and V is TRBV4-3, with D tentatively TRBD1 (6 bases). V lost 3 bases to trimming and J lost 4 bases, with 12 bases between them. Per germline, CDR1 LGHNA and CDR2 YSLEER. This CDR3 comprises 15 residues. Here the CDR3 DNA reads TGCGCCAGCAGCCACAGCAGGGGTATTAATGAAAAACTGTTTTTT. Translation gives CASSHSRGINEKLFF.

This clonotype was detected ten times or more. The V and J genes are TRBV6-2 or TRBV6-3 and TRBJ2-7, with TRBD1 matching over 8 bases. The CDR3 runs 16 residues. Trimming removed 6 bases from V and 3 bases from J; junction bases left unmatched: 13. The germline V gene has CDR1 MNHEY and CDR2 SVGEGT. For the CDR3, the DNA is TGTGCCAGCAGACACACGCCCGGGACAGGCGACTACGAGCAGTACTTC. Encoded protein: CASRHTPGTGDYEQYF.

This chain connects TRBV15 to TRBJ2-5; no clear D. The CDR3 extends over 13 amino acids. Trimming shortened V by 0 bases and J by 1 base, and 3 bases separated the two germline ends. Germline-derived CDR1 and CDR2 are LNHNV and YYDKDF (reference sequence). The CDR3 reads CATSRDPQETQYF. The CDR3, as DNA: TGTGCCACCAGCAGAGATCCCCAAGAGACCCAGTACTTC.

This clonotype was counted at least ten times. The chain uses TRBV6-5 and TRBJ1-6; D possibly corresponds to TRBD1 (5 bases). Germline-derived CDR1 and CDR2 are MNHEY and SVGAGI. Deletions cut 0 bases from V and 9 bases from J, with 12 bases between. This CDR3 contains 15 residues. CDR3 sequence (DNA): TGTGCCAGCAGTTACTCGAAAGGGGCGCGTTCACCCCTCCACTTT. This codes for CASSYSKGARSPLHF.

This clonotype was observed at least ten times. The chain has TRBV20-1 and TRBJ2-1; no clear D. The germline V gene has CDR1 DFQATT and CDR2 SNEGSKA (reference sequence). V was cut by 6 bases and J by 9 bases, with 15 bases left in between. The length of the CDR3 is 12 residues. The CDR3: CSAPEKGREQFF. The CDR3 bases are TGCAGTGCCCCAGAGAAGGGTCGTGAGCAGTTCTTC.